Listed here are 30 T cell receptor beta chains from one sample, sequenced in a study of T cell responses to AZD1222 COVID-19 vaccine. Assay used: immunoSEQ multiplex PCR; TCRdb lists only in-frame clones, some missing. This table has 120,000 or so clones, roughly 91% appearing once. The specimen comprised peripheral blood, sampled on day 0 of AZD1222 vaccination. These receptors came from an adult in good health.

The sample holds one count of this clone. V is TRBV12-3 or TRBV12-4 and J is TRBJ2-7; D gene ambiguous. The CDR3 has 11 residues. V was pared by 3 bases and J by 3 bases, with 3 bases between. CDR3 nucleotides: TGTGCCAGCAGTTTCAGCTACGAGCAGTACTTC. It encodes CASSFSYEQYF.

The gene calls are TRBV30 and TRBJ1-1, with a tentative D call TRBD1 (5 bases). The CDR3 spans 17 residues. From germline, CDR1 is GTSNPN and CDR2 SVGIG (reference sequence). The V end lost 2 bases, the J end lost 0 bases, and 19 bases lay between the germline ends. CDR3 in DNA: TGTGCCTGGAGTCAAACTAAAACGGGACGGATGAACACTGAAGCTTTCTTT. This encodes CAWSQTKTGRMNTEAFF.

V usage is TRBV12-3 or TRBV12-4 and J usage is TRBJ1-2; TRBD1 matches at 7 bases. V was clipped by 4 bases and J by 6 bases; unmatched bases: 5. This CDR3 region has 13 residues. The CDR3 DNA reads as TGTGCCAGCAGTTCGACAGGGTTCGATGGCTACACCTTC. It is translated as CASSSTGFDGYTF.

The rearrangement links TRBV19 to TRBJ2-1, with 12 bases matching TRBD2. CDR1 LNHDA and CDR2 SQIVND come from the germline V gene (reference sequence). With 9 bases clipped from V and 8 bases from J, the junction kept 5 bases outside the gene matches. The CDR3 extends over 13 amino acids. DNA for the CDR3: TGTGCCAGCCGACTAGCGGGAGAGGATGAGCAGTTCTTC. It specifies CASRLAGEDEQFF.

J is TRBJ2-7 and V is TRBV27; D call uncertain. Germline V gene lookup returns CDR1 MNHEY and CDR2 SMNVEV (reference sequence). This CDR3 contains 14 residues. The V end was cut by 9 bases, the J end by 0 bases, with 15 bases between. The CDR3 bases are TGTGCCAGTAGGGCAGTCCAGAGCTCCTACGAGCAGTACTTC. It translates to CASRAVQSSYEQYF.

The J gene is TRBJ1-2, the V gene TRBV6-2 or TRBV6-3; no clear D. V was clipped by 0 bases and J by 2 bases, with 16 bases between them. CDR3 size: 17 residues. Germline V gene data show CDR1 as MNHEY and CDR2 as SVGEGT. CDR3 amino acids: CASSYSPTGTANYGYTF. For the CDR3, the DNA is TGTGCCAGCAGTTACTCACCTACTGGCACCGCGAACTATGGCTACACCTTC.

The chain is built from TRBV11-2 and TRBJ2-3; tentatively, D is TRBD1 or TRBD2 (6 bases each). V was shortened by 2 bases and J by 0 bases, with 15 bases between the two germline ends. The germline V gene has CDR1 SGHAT and CDR2 FQNNGV. The CDR3 has 17 amino acids. This CDR3 reads CASSLSPGAPSTDTQYF. CDR3 nucleotides: TGTGCCAGCAGCTTATCCCCGGGGGCGCCTAGCACAGATACGCAGTATTTT.

This clone came up a few times. The genes are TRBV7-8 and TRBJ1-2; D remains ambiguous. There are 15 residues in the CDR3. CDR1 and CDR2 from the germline V gene are SGHVS and FQNEAQ. The V end lost 1 base, the J end lost 8 bases, and 17 bases lay between the germline ends. The CDR3 region has the DNA TGTGCCAGCAGCTTAGGCGGGGTTTCATTAGGAGGCTACACCTTC. This gives the protein CASSLGGVSLGGYTF.

The count of this clone is one. The chain is built from TRBV2 and TRBJ2-1; 12 bases match TRBD2. J lost 3 bases, V lost 4 bases, and 7 bases had no gene match. Looked up from germline, CDR1 is SNHLY and CDR2 is FYNNEI. The CDR3 has 17 residues. In DNA form, the CDR3 reads TGTGCCAGCAGTGTCGGCCCGACTAGCGGGAGCTACAATGAGCAGTTCTTC. Protein: CASSVGPTSGSYNEQFF.

This clone was observed a handful of times. The chain is built from TRBV13 and TRBJ2-2; TRBD1 agrees at 9 bases. Germline CDR1 and CDR2: PRHDT and FYEKMQ (reference sequence). Trimming cost V 6 bases and J 6 bases; bases outside gene matches: 14. The CDR3 covers 17 residues. This CDR3 is CASRGQGGDLVAGELFF. The CDR3 DNA follows: TGTGCCAGCAGGGGACAGGGCGGGGACCTCGTGGCCGGGGAGCTGTTTTTT.

The gene calls are TRBV5-1 and TRBJ1-6; 7 bases match TRBD1. CDR1 SGHRS and CDR2 YFSETQ come from the germline V gene. The ends lost 3 bases at V and 7 bases at J; junction bases unmatched: 7. This CDR3 has 15 amino acids. CDR3 protein: CASSSTGTENSPLHF. In DNA, the CDR3 is TGCGCCAGCAGCTCAACCGGGACAGAGAATTCACCCCTCCACTTT.

V is TRBV3-1 (or the pseudogene TRBV3-2) and J is TRBJ1-2; tentatively, D is TRBD1 (5 bases). The CDR3 runs 15 residues. Germline CDR1 LGHDT, CDR2 YNNKEL (reference sequence). Trimming took off 1 base at V and 4 bases at J, with 13 bases between the two ends. CDR3 DNA sequence: TGTGCCAGCAGCCAAGGGGGCAGACTCTCCTATGGCTACACCTTC. Its protein is CASSQGGRLSYGYTF.

The chain has TRBV7-2 and TRBJ2-2; D ambiguous. The CDR3 has 13 amino acids. Germline lookup yields CDR1 SGHTA and CDR2 FQGNSA. The V and J ends lost 1 base and 7 bases respectively, with 7 bases between them. DNA for the CDR3: TGTGCCAGCAGCTTAGGGGTGGGCGGGGAGCTGTTTTTT. Its protein product is CASSLGVGGELFF.

CDR3 region: CASSAGTGTYHYEQYF. The CDR3 nucleotides read TGTGCCAGCAGCGCAGGGACCGGGACATACCACTACGAGCAGTACTTC. The chain employs TRBV9 and TRBJ2-7; a weak D match, TRBD1 (6 bases). The CDR3 contains 16 residues. The V gene's germline CDR1 is SGDLS and CDR2 YYNGEE. V lost 3 bases and J lost 3, with 19 bases in between.

This chain links TRBV27 with TRBJ2-3, with TRBD1 matching 10 bases. The CDR3 is made up of 16 amino acids. The ends lost 7 bases at V and 4 bases at J; junction bases unmatched: 11. Looked up from germline, CDR1 is MNHEY and CDR2 is SMNVEV (reference sequence). The CDR3, as DNA: TGTGCCAGCACTTCCACCCGGGACAGGGGAGCAGATACGCAGTATTTT. It specifies CASTSTRDRGADTQYF.

This sequence joins TRBV7-6 and TRBJ1-1; 7 bases agree with TRBD1. Losses at the gene ends were 4 bases for V and 4 bases for J; bases not matched to a gene: 3. CDR1 is SGHVS and CDR2 is FNYEAQ in the germline V gene. This CDR3 has 13 amino acids. Written as DNA, the CDR3 is TGTGCCAGCAGCTCCTACAGGGGCACTGAAGCTTTCTTT. Encoded protein: CASSSYRGTEAFF.

The chain carries TRBV25-1 and TRBJ1-1; D is unclear. Germline loops: CDR1 MGHDK, CDR2 SYGVNS. Trimming cost V 2 bases and J 2 bases, with 12 bases left between them. This CDR3 has 15 amino acids. The CDR3 coding sequence is TGTGCCAGCAGTGAAGCCCCCGGCAGAAACACTGAAGCTTTCTTT. Its translation: CASSEAPGRNTEAFF.

The rearrangement joins TRBV5-1 to TRBJ1-2; no reliable D call. The CDR3 has 13 residues. Germline V gene data show CDR1 as SGHRS and CDR2 as YFSETQ. V shed 0 bases and J shed 7 bases, with 10 bases lying between them. The CDR3 coding sequence is TGCGCCAGCAGCTTGGAGGCGTTCTCTGGCTACACCTTC. Protein product: CASSLEAFSGYTF.

This chain connects TRBV19 to TRBJ1-1, with D hard to call. The CDR3 runs 15 residues. Trimming took 5 bases from V and 4 from J, leaving 17 bases between them. Germline V gene lookup returns CDR1 LNHDA and CDR2 SQIVND (reference sequence). CDR3 loop: CASSVIQLSGTEAFF. Written as DNA, the CDR3 is TGTGCCAGTAGTGTGATACAGTTGTCGGGCACTGAAGCTTTCTTT.

This chain connects TRBV19 to TRBJ2-3; D is undetermined. Germline V gene sequence: CDR1 LNHDA, CDR2 SQIVND (reference sequence). There are 13 residues in the CDR3. The V gene lost 5 bases and the J gene lost 2 bases, with 8 bases spanning the gap. The CDR3 loop reads CASSPDPTDTQYF. CDR3 in DNA: TGTGCCAGTAGTCCAGACCCCACAGATACGCAGTATTTT.

The chain is built from TRBV7-2 and TRBJ2-7; D ambiguous. Trimming stripped 0 bases from V and 4 bases from J, with 7 bases between. The CDR3 totals 13 residues. Germline assignment: CDR1 SGHTA and CDR2 FQGNSA. The CDR3 region has the DNA TGTGCCAGCAGCTTAGCCCCCGCGTACGAGCAGTACTTC. Its translation: CASSLAPAYEQYF.

This rearrangement joins TRBV11-3 to TRBJ1-5, with D uncertain. The CDR3 has 12 amino acids. V was shortened by 4 bases and J by 6 bases, with 7 bases between the two germline ends. CDR1 is SGHNT and CDR2 is YENEEA in the germline V gene. CDR3 amino acids: CASSCWAQPQHF. CDR3 sequence (DNA): TGTGCCAGCAGCTGTTGGGCTCAGCCCCAGCATTTT.

The rearrangement links TRBV7-9 to TRBJ2-1; TRBD1 agrees at 10 bases. The ends lost 5 bases at V and 8 bases at J; junction bases unmatched: 9. This CDR3 is built from 15 residues. Germline V gene data show CDR1 as SEHNR and CDR2 as FQNEAQ (reference sequence). CDR3 nucleotide sequence: TGTGCCAGCAGCCGACCGGACAGGGGGAGCGATGAGCAGTTCTTC. Residues: CASSRPDRGSDEQFF.

This clone was observed once. V usage is TRBV7-8 and J usage is TRBJ1-1; D is unresolved. The V and J ends lost 5 bases and 8 bases respectively, with 12 bases between them. This CDR3 is 12 amino acids long. Per the germline V gene, CDR1 is SGHVS and CDR2 is FQNEAQ. CDR3 residues: CASSIRQAEAFF. CDR3 DNA: TGTGCCAGCAGCATCAGACAAGCCGAAGCTTTCTTT. Full variable domain (missing parts from reference TRBV7-8 and TRBJ1-1): GAGVSQSPRYKVAKRGQDVALRCDPISGHVSLFWYQQALGQGPEFLTYFQNEAQLDKSGLPSDRFFAERPEGSVSTLKIQRTQQEDSAVYLCASSIRQAEAFFGQGTRLTVV.

V usage is TRBV27 and J usage is TRBJ1-1, with D possibly TRBD1 on 5 matching bases. Trimming removed 2 bases at V and 7 bases at J, with 14 bases between. This CDR3 has 14 amino acids. Germline V gene data show CDR1 as MNHEY and CDR2 as SMNVEV (reference sequence). CDR3 in amino acids: CASSLQGPGGEAFF. CDR3 in DNA: TGTGCCAGCAGTTTACAGGGCCCCGGGGGTGAAGCTTTCTTT.

The chain employs TRBV18 and TRBJ1-1; possibly TRBD1 for D (5 bases). Germline V CDR1 and CDR2: KGHSH, LQKENI. V lost 7 bases and J lost 1, with 10 bases in between. This CDR3 has 13 amino acids. The CDR3 bases are TGTGCCAGCTTCTCCGACAGGAACACTGAAGCTTTCTTT. This codes for CASFSDRNTEAFF.

This clone came up a few times. This sequence joins TRBV20-1 and TRBJ1-2; no clear D. Germline CDR1 and CDR2: DFQATT and SNEGSKA (reference sequence). Trimming took off 3 bases at V and 8 bases at J, with 13 bases between the two ends. CDR3 length equals 12 residues. The CDR3: CSASEPTWGYTF. Here the CDR3 DNA reads TGCAGTGCTAGTGAACCCACCTGGGGCTACACCTTC.

The chain combines TRBV5-1 with TRBJ2-1; D may be TRBD1 (5 bases). The CDR3 has 13 residues. V lost 4 bases to trimming and J lost 7 bases, with 12 bases between them. Germline CDR1 and CDR2: SGHRS and YFSETQ. For the CDR3, the DNA is TGCGCCAGCAGCCTCTTCGACAGAAATGAGCAGTTCTTC. It codes for CASSLFDRNEQFF.

CDR3 DNA sequence: TGTGCCAGCAGCGCAGAACCACTTCGAGAAAACGACAGCTCCTATAATTCACCCCTCCACTTT. This encodes CASSAEPLRENDSSYNSPLHF. V gene TRBV21-1 combines with J gene TRBJ1-6; the table calls TRBD1, which could not be checked here. TRBV21-1 is a listed pseudogene. CDR3 length equals 21 residues.

The rearrangement joins TRBV23-1 to TRBJ2-7; a weak D match, TRBD1 (5 bases). TRBV23-1 is identified as an open reading frame with a role that is uncertain. With 3 bases removed from V and 0 bases from J, the gap between germline ends came to 18 bases. This CDR3 has 17 residues. As DNA, the CDR3 is TGCGCCAGCAGTCACAATCACCCGACAGCGTCCTCCTACGAGCAGTACTTC. As protein: CASSHNHPTASSYEQYF.